This T cell receptor (beta chain) derives from a study of blood T cell repertoires in COVID-19. Whole-study context: Samples representing acute and convalescent COVID-19 were sourced from the United States, Italy and Spain. T cells, B-cell-depleted T cells, or PBMCs supplied cDNA or gDNA.

Original analysis: Nucleated cell counts were estimated from reference gene primer amplification. Libraries were prepared by immunoSEQ multiplex PCR; TCRdb keeps only in-frame clonotypes and omits some of them. The DNA was the basis for D and trimming; V, J and clone size are from that table. The table records 150,000 to 200,000 clones, about 84% of them present only once. The germline V gene has CDR1 LGHNA and CDR2 YNFKEQ. CDR3 length: 16 residues. Trimming took 4 bases from V and 1 from J; bases not matched to a gene: 2. Sequencing was carried out using peripheral blood. V gene TRBV4-2 combines with J gene TRBJ2-3; TRBD2 matches at 13 bases. The TCR comes from a woman aged 25 to 45 with acute or convalescent COVID-19. CDR3 region: CASSPGTSGGTDTQYF. In nucleotides, the CDR3 is TGTGCCAGCAGCCCCGGGACTAGCGGGGGCACAGATACGCAGTATTTT.